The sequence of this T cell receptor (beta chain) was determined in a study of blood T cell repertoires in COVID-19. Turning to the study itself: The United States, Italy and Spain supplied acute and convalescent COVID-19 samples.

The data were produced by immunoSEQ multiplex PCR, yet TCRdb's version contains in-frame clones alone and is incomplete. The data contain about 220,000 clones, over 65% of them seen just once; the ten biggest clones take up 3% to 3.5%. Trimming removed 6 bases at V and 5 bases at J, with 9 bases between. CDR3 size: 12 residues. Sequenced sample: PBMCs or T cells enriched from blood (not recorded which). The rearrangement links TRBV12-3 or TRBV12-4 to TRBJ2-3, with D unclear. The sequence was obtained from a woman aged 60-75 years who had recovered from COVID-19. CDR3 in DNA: TGTGCCAGCAGCCCGGGTCGAGATACGCAGTATTTT. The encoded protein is CASSPGRDTQYF.